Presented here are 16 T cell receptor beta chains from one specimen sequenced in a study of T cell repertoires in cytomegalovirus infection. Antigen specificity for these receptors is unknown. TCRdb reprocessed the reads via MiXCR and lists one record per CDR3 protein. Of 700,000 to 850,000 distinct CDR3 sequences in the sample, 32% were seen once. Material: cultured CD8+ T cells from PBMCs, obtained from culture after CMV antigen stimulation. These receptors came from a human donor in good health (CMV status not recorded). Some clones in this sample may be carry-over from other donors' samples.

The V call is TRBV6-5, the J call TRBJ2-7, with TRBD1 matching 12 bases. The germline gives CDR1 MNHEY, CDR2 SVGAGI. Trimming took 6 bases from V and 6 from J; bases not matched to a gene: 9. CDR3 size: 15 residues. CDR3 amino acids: CASRDRDRGLGEQYV. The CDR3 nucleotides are TGTGCCAGCAGAGACCGGGACAGGGGGCTAGGCGAGCAGTACGTC.

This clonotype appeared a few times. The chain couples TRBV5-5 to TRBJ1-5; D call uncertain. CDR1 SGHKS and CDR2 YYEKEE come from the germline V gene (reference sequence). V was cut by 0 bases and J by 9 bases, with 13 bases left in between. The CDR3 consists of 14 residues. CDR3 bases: TGTGCCAGCAGCTTGGGGCAGCGGCACGGGCCCCAGCATTTT. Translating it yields CASSLGQRHGPQHF.

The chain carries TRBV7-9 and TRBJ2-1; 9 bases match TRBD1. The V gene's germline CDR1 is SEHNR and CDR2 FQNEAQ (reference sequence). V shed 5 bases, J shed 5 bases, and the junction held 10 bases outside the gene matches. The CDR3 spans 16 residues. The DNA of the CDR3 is TGTGCCAGCAGCCAAACAGGGACAGGGAATAACAATGAGCAGTTCTTC. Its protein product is CASSQTGTGNNNEQFF.

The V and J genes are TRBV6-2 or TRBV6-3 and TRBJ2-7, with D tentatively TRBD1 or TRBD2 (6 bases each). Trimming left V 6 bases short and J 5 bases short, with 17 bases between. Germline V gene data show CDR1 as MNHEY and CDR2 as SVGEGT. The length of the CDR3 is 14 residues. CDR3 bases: TGTGCCAGCAGAATCTCCGGGGGCCAGAACGAGCAGTACGTC. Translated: CASRISGGQNEQYV.

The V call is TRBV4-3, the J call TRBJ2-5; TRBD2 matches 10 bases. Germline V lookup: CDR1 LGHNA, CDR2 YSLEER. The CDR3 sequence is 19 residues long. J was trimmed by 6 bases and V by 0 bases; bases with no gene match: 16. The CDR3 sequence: CASSQEWRAGGPLSKTQYF. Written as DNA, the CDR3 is TGCGCCAGCAGCCAAGAATGGCGAGCGGGGGGGCCACTTTCCAAGACCCAGTACTTC.

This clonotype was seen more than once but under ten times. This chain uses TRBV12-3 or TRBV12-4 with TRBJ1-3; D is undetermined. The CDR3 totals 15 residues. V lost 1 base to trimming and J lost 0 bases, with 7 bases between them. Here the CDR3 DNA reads TGTGCCAGCAGTTTAGGCAGTTACTCTGGAAACACCATATATTTT. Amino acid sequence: CASSLGSYSGNTIYF.

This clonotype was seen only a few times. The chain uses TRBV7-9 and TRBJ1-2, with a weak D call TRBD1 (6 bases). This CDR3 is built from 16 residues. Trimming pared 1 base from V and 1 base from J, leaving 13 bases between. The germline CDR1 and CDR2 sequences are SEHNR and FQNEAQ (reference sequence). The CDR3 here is CASSLVLDRVNYGYTF. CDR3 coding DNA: TGTGCCAGCAGCTTAGTCTTGGACAGAGTTAACTATGGCTACACCTTC.

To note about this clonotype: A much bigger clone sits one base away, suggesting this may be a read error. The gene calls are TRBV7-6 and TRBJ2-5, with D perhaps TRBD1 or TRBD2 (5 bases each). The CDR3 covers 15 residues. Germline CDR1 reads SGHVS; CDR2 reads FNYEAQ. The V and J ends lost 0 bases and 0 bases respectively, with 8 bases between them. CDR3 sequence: CASSLAWGYQETQYF. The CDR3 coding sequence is TGTGCCAGCAGCTTAGCGTGGGGGTACCAAGAGACCCAGTACTTC.

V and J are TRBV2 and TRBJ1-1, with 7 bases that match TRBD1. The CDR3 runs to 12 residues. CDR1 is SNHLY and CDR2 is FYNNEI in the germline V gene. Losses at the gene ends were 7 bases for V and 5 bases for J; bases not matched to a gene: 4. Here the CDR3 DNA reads TGTGCCAGCATACAGGGGTATACTGAAGCTTTCTTT. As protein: CASIQGYTEAFF.

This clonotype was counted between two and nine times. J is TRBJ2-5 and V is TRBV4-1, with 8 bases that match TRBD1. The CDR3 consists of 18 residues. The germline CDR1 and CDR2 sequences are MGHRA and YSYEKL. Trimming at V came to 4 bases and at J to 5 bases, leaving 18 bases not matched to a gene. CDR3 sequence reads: CASSRLQDGQGGLETQYF. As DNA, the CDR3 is TGCGCCAGCAGCCGCCTTCAGGATGGACAGGGAGGTCTGGAGACCCAGTACTTC.

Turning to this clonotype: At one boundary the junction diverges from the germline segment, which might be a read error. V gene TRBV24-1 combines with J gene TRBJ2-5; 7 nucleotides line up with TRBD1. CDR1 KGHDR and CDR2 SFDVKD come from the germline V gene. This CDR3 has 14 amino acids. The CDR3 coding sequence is TGTGCCACCAGTGAGACAGGGACCCGAGAGACCAAGTACTTC. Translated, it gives CATSETGTRETKYF.

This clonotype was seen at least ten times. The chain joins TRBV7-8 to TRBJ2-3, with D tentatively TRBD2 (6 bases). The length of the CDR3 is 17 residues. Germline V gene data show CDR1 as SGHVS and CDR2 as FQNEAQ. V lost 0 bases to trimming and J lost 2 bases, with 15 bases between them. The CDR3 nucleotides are TGTGCCAGCAGCTTAGCACCCCCCGGGACTTTCACAGATACGCAGTATTTT. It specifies CASSLAPPGTFTDTQYF.

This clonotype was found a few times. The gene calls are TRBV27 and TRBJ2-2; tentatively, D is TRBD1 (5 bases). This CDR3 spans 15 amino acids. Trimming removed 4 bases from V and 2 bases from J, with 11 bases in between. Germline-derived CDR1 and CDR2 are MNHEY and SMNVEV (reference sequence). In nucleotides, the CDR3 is TGTGCCAGCAGTTCCTTCGACAGCAACACCGGGGAGCTGTTTTTT. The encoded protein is CASSSFDSNTGELFF.

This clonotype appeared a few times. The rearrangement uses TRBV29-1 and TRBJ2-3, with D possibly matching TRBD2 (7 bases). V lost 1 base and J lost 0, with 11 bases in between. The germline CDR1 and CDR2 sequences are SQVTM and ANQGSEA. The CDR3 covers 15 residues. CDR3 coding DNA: TGCAGCGTTGAAGGGGGAGGGGGAAGCACAGATACGCAGTATTTT. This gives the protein CSVEGGGGSTDTQYF.

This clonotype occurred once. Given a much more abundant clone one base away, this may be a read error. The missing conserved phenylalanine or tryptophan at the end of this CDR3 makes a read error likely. DNA for the CDR3: TGTGCCAGCAGCTCCTGGGGAGTTGCTACTGAAGCTTTCTCT. Amino acids: CASSSWGVATEAFS. The J gene is TRBJ1-1, the V gene TRBV7-8; D remains ambiguous. Germline V gene lookup returns CDR1 SGHVS and CDR2 FQNEAQ. V lost 4 bases and J lost 5, with 14 bases in between. The CDR3 is 14 amino acids.

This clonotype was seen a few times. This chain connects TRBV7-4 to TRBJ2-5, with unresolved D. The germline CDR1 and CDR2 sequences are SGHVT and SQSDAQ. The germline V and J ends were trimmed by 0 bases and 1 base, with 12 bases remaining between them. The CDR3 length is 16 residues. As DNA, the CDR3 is TGTGCCAGCAGCTTAGCGCCTCGGTCGGGCCAAGAGACCCAGTACTTC. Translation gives CASSLAPRSGQETQYF.